This TCR beta chain was retrieved from a study of tumor and adjacent non-tumor tissue in lung cancer. The study's findings and limits: Significantly higher TCR diversity was found in tumor than normal lung.

No cell sorting was done before RNA was extracted from the tissue. Chemotherapy-naive patients with new lung cancer underwent thoracic surgery in China, August–November 2014. For this clonotype: Its antigen is unknown. One end of the junction varies from germline; a read error may be responsible.

The CDR3 is 16 amino acids. In germline, CDR1 is PRHDT, CDR2 FYEKMQ (reference sequence). TCRbeta libraries were built with three rounds of nested PCR, modified from ARM-PCR. MiXCR, run by TCRdb on the multiplex PCR reads, gives a single entry per CDR3 protein. In the table there are 100,000 to 120,000 distinct CDR3 sequences, roughly 84% of which are singletons. Sequencing used lung tumor tissue. This sequence was found in a man between 65 and 79 years old with non-small cell lung cancer. This sequence joins TRBV13 and TRBJ2-2, with 8 positions matching TRBD1. The CDR3 is CASSLGTGSVTGGLFF. The CDR3 DNA follows: TGTGCCAGTAGCTTAGGGACAGGTTCGGTCACCGGGGGGCTGTTTTTT.